This T cell receptor beta chain was found in a study of blood T cell repertoires in COVID-19. Study-level information: COVID-19 samples, acute and convalescent, were from the United States, Italy and Spain. The cDNA or gDNA used as material had been derived from T cells, B-cell-depleted T cells, or PBMCs.

In germline, CDR1 is SGHRS, CDR2 YFSETQ. CDR3 length: 14 amino acids. Unmatched junction bases numbered 7, after V lost 4 bases and J lost 7 bases. Source study methods: Amplification from reference gene primers served as the basis for estimated nucleated cell counts. Method: immunoSEQ multiplex PCR; TCRdb's copy keeps in-frame clones and lacks some. V and J calls and clone size follow that table, whereas D and trimming were derived from the DNA. Among around 92,000 clones, 83% were seen once, and the ten largest hold roughly 28%. Sequenced material: peripheral blood. This receptor was taken from a woman at least 80 years old with acute or convalescent COVID-19. The chain joins TRBV5-1 to TRBJ1-4; TRBD1 matches at 7 bases. In DNA, the CDR3 is TGCGCCAGCAGCCTCAGGGGGTCTAGTGAAAAACTGTTTTTT. Translating gives CASSLRGSSEKLFF.